The present entry profiles one T cell receptor beta chain with its context. This clonotype was seen more than once but under ten times. Its target antigen remains unknown. Per-base qualities were not stored, and no clone one base away is much larger. Ficoll-Paque density gradient centrifugation was the method used to isolate PBMCs. The instrument was an Illumina NovaSeq 6000. TCRalpha and TCRbeta cDNA libraries were built by 5'RACE with constant-segment primers, adding sample barcodes and unique molecular identifiers. Trizol reagent was used to extract RNA from every sample. The libraries were amplified in two PCR steps, and the second step added a second sample barcode and Illumina TruSeq adapters. Sequencing of the libraries was done on an Illumina NovaSeq, producing 2 x 150 bp paired-end reads. The original methods were these. The reads were demultiplexed and collapsed into UMI-guided consensus sequences using migec v1.2.7. With mixcr v2.1.11, UMI consensuses were aligned to TRA and TRB V and J templates and assembled into clonotypes. A clonotype was counted as expanded or contracted only if both edgeR and NoisET called the change significant, with noise models trained on biological replicates. For edgeR calls, the cutoffs were a false discovery rate-adjusted p below 0.01 and a log2 fold-change threshold of 1. As an exploratory analysis of dynamics, max-normalized trajectories of the 1000 most abundant clonotypes were examined with PCA combined with hierarchical clustering. Each responding clone was given a CD4 or CD8 phenotype based on the CD4+ and CD8+ repertoires, which had been sequenced separately. In TCRdb, the public reads were trimmed at Q25 with fastp and aligned with MiXCR, with productive beta chains retained. Rows merge per CDR3 protein into single entries with the most common DNA and genes. The V and J calls were not made by the authors but by TCRdb's processing. The sample table contains hundreds of thousands of distinct CDR3 sequences; only one count was recorded for about a sixth of them. The leading ten clones occupy more than 10% of the sample.

The data are from a study of T-cell memory formation after mild COVID-19 (dated by TCRdb to the early 2020s). Study-wide context: TCR sequence clusters from the two donors were found to be largely donor specific. In two donors, T-cell clones that expanded and contracted after mild COVID-19 were tracked by sequencing TCRalpha and TCRbeta repertoires over time. Two young, previously healthy adult volunteers, one female and one male, were included in the cohort.

The CDR3 goes from the cysteine to the phenylalanine over 16 residues. CDR3 DNA only is kept here, 48 bases in frame from base 1. Sequences MNHEY (CDR1) and SVGAGI (CDR2) are obtained from the germline V gene. V drops 0 bases and J drops 3 bases, leaving 14 bases in between. Study-level results and caveats: Contracting CD4+ clones appeared mostly in the CM and EM memory subsets, whereas CD8+ clones were enriched in EMRA. The second-wave clones that peaked on day 37 were not confirmed to be SARS-CoV-2 specific. The study covered only two mild cases, and larger cohorts including severe cases with pre-infection samples were considered necessary. Clones contracting from day 15 to 85 had balanced CD4/CD8 phenotypes, while a second wave expanding from day 15 to 37 was biased towards CD4+. Some responding clones were found in pre-infection memory, which suggests that pre-existing cross-reactive memory T cells took part in the SARS-CoV-2 response.

The V gene is TRBV6-5 and the J gene is TRBJ2-5; possibly the D gene is TRBD1, per 5 matching bases. This sequence was found in an adult woman who had mild COVID-19 (a few samples of this study predate the infection). The sample titles of this study are shuffled in the database, so cell type and time point are left out; the donor was told from shared clones. Sequences were obtained from PBMCs or a T cell subset sorted from them (not recorded which). The encoded CDR3 is CASSYSMRQSKETQYF. The nucleotide sequence is given as TGTGCCAGCAGTTACTCGATGAGACAGAGTAAAGAGACCCAGTACTTC.